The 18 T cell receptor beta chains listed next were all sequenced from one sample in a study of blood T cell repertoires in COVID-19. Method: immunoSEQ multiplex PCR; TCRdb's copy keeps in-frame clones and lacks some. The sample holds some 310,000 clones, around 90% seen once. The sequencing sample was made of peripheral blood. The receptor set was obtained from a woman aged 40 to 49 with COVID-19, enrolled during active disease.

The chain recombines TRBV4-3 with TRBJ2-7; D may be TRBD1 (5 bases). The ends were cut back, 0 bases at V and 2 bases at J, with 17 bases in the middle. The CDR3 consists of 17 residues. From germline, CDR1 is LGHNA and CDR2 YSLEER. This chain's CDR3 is CASSQDLSRVWTYEQYF. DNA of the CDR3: TGCGCCAGCAGCCAAGATTTGAGCAGGGTGTGGACCTACGAGCAGTACTTC.

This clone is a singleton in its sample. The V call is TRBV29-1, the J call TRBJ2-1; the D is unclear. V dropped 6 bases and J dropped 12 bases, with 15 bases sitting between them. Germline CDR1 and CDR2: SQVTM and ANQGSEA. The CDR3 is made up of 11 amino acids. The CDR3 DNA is TGCAGCGTGGAGCCCGAGGCGGCGCAGTTCTTC. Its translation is CSVEPEAAQFF.

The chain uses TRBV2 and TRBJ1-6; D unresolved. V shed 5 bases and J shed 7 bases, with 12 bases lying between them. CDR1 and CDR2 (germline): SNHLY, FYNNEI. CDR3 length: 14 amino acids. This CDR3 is CASSLGLLNSPLHF. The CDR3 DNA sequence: TGTGCCAGCAGTTTGGGCCTATTGAATTCACCCCTCCACTTT. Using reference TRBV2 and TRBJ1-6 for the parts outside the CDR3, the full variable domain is EPEVTQTPSHQVTQMGQEVILRCVPISNHLYFYWYRQILGQKVEFLVSFYNNEISEKSEIFDDQFSVERPDGSNFTLKIRSTKLEDSAMYFCASSLGLLNSPLHFGNGTRLTVT.

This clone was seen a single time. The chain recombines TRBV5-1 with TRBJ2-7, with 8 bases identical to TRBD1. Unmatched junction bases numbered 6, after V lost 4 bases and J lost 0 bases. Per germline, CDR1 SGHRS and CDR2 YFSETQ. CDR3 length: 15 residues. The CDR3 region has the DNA TGCGCCAGCAGCCCGCACAGGGGGAGCTCCTACGAGCAGTACTTC. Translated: CASSPHRGSSYEQYF.

The CDR3 sequence is CASIRGSSYNSPLHF. In DNA form, the CDR3 reads TGTGCCAGCATTCGGGGAAGCTCCTATAATTCACCCCTCCACTTT. The rearrangement links TRBV7-2 to TRBJ1-6; the D is unclear. The V and J ends lost 7 bases and 0 bases respectively, with 10 bases between them. Germline CDR1 SGHTA, CDR2 FQGNSA. The CDR3 is made up of 15 amino acids.

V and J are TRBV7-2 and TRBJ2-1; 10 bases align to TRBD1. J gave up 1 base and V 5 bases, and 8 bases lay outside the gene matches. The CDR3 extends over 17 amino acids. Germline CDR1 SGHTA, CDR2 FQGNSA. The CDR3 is CASSAAWTGGSYNEQFF. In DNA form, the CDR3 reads TGTGCCAGCAGCGCCGCCTGGACAGGGGGGTCCTACAATGAGCAGTTCTTC. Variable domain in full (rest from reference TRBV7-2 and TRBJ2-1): GAGVSQSPSNKVTEKGKDVELRCDPISGHTALYWYRQSLGQGLEFLIYFQGNSAPDKSGLPSDRFSAERTGGSVSTLTIQRTQQEDSAVYLCASSAAWTGGSYNEQFFGPGTRLTVL.

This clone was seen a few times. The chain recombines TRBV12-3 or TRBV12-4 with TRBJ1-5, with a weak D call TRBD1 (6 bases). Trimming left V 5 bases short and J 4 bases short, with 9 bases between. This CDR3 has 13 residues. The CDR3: CASSVTGNQPQHF. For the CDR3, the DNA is TGTGCCAGCAGTGTAACAGGGAATCAGCCCCAGCATTTT.

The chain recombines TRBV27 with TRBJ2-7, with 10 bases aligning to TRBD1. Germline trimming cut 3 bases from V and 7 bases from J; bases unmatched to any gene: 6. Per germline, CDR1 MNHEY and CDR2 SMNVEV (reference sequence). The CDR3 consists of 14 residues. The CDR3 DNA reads TGTGCCAGCAGTTTTAGGGACAGGGGCCGGGAGCAGTACTTC. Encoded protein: CASSFRDRGREQYF.

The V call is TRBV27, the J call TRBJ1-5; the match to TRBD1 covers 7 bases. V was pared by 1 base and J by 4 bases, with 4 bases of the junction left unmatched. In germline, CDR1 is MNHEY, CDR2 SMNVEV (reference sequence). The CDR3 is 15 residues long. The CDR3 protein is CASSLLGQLNQPQHF. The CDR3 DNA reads TGTGCCAGCAGTTTATTGGGACAGCTTAATCAGCCCCAGCATTTT.

The CDR3 sequence: CASSPLWGGQETQYF. Written as DNA, the CDR3 is TGCGCCAGCAGTCCTTTGTGGGGGGGACAAGAGACCCAGTACTTC. The chain uses TRBV5-1 and TRBJ2-5; 7 bases align to TRBD2. The V gene's germline CDR1 is SGHRS and CDR2 YFSETQ. Unmatched junction bases numbered 9, after V lost 5 bases and J lost 2 bases. The CDR3 totals 15 residues.

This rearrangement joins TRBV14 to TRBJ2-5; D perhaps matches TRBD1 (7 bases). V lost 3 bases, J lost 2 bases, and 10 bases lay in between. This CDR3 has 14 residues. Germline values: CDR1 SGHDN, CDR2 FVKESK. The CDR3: CASSQRGQQETQYF. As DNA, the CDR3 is TGTGCCAGCAGCCAGCGGGGACAGCAAGAGACCCAGTACTTC.

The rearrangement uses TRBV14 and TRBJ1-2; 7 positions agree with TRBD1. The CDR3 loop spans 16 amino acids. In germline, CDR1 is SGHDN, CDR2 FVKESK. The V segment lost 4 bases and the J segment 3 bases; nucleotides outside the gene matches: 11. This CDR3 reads CASSRTGVPLYYGYTF. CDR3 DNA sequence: TGTGCCAGCAGCCGTACAGGGGTCCCACTTTACTATGGCTACACCTTC. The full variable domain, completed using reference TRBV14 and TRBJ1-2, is EAGVTQFPSHSVIEKGQTVTLRCDPISGHDNLYWYRRVMGKEIKFLLHFVKESKQDESGMPNNRFLAERTGGTYSTLKVQPAELEDSGVYFCASSRTGVPLYYGYTFGSGTRLTVV.

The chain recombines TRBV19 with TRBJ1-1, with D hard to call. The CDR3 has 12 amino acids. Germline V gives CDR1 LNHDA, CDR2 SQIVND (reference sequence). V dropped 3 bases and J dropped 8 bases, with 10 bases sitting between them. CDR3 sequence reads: CASSISGGEAFF. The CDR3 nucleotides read TGTGCCAGTAGTATTTCGGGAGGGGAAGCTTTCTTT.

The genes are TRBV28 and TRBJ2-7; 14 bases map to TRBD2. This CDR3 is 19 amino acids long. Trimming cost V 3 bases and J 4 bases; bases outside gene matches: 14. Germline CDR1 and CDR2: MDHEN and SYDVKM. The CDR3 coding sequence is TGTGCCAGCAGTTTGGTCGGCGGGGGACTAGCGGGAGTAAGGTACGAGCAGTACTTC. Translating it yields CASSLVGGGLAGVRYEQYF.

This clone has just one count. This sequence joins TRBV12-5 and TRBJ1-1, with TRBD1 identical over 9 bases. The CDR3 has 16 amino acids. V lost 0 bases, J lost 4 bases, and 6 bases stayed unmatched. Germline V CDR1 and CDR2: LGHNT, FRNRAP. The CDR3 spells CASGLVLGQGGTEAFF. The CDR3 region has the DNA TGTGCTAGTGGTTTGGTCCTGGGACAGGGAGGCACTGAAGCTTTCTTT.

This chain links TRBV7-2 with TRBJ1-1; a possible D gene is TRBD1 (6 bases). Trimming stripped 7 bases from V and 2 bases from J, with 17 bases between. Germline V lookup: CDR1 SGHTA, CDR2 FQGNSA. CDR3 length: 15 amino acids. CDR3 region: CASTLETGHNTEAFF. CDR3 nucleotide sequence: TGTGCCAGCACCCTCGAGACAGGTCATAACACTGAAGCTTTCTTT.

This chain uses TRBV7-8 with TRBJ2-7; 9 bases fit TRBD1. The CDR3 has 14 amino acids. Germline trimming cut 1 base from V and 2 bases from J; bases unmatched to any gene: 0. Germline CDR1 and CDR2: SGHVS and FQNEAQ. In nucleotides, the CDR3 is TGTGCCAGCAGCTTAGGGACAGGGGCCTACGAGCAGTACTTC. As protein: CASSLGTGAYEQYF.

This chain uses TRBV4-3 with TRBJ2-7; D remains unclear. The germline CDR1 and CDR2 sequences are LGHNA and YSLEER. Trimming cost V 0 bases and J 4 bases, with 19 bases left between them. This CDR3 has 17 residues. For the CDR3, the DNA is TGCGCCAGCAGCCAAGATAGAGGCTTGAATGGTATTTACGAGCAGTACTTC. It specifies CASSQDRGLNGIYEQYF.